This record covers a single TCR beta chain. Its cognate antigen is unknown. TCRdb fed the reads into MiXCR, producing one record per CDR3 protein. This sample has approximately 1,000,000 distinct CDR3 sequences, with approximately 32% found just once. These data come from a study of T cell repertoires in cytomegalovirus infection. Germline CDR1 reads SNHLY; CDR2 reads FYNNEI. The CDR3 is made up of 16 amino acids. Trimming took 0 bases from V and 8 from J, leaving 17 bases between them. The gene calls are TRBV2 and TRBJ1-5; the D gene is possibly TRBD1 (5 bases). This TCR came from a human donor in good health (CMV status not recorded). Some clones in this sample may be carry-over from other donors' samples. Material: cultured CD8+ T cells from PBMCs, obtained from culture after CMV antigen stimulation. CDR3 region: CASSEAPSGGGEPQHF. CDR3 DNA sequence: TGTGCCAGCAGTGAAGCTCCCTCGGGTGGGGGAGAGCCCCAGCATTTT.